There are many counts of the clone carrying this T cell receptor (beta chain). The antigen is not known. The V and J ends lost 7 bases and 8 bases, in that order; junction bases with no gene match: 12. CDR3 length: 15 amino acids. CDR1 MDHEN and CDR2 SYDVKM come from the germline V gene. This record belongs to a study of beta chain features in type 1 diabetes. Study context: No age, gender or cell yield differences were seen between patients and healthy donors. Study-wide results and caveats: A closer apparent resemblance between naive, central memory and Treg TCRB repertoires was seen in patients than in healthy donors. Insertion counts at VDJ junctions were lower in type 1 diabetes patients, who also showed more deletions there. These data did not resolve whether HLA type affects TCRB rearrangement.

Reverse transcribing all isolated RNA meant expressed TCRB transcripts were sequenced. Clones were read by immunoSEQ multiplex PCR, and TCRdb kept only the in-frame ones, dropping some. The repertoire holds roughly 300,000 clones, with approximately 8% as singletons. The sequenced sample was central memory CD4+ T cells from blood. The TCR comes from a woman under 30 in good health. The V and J genes are TRBV28 and TRBJ2-1, with TRBD1 matching 9 bases. CDR3 residues: CASTKPSGQGYEQFF. CDR3 nucleotides: TGTGCCAGCACTAAACCCTCGGGACAGGGTTATGAGCAGTTCTTC.